The 2 T cell receptor beta chains below were found in one sample sequenced in a study of response to subunit inactivated influenza vaccine. MiXCR was run by TCRdb on the RT-PCR reads, yielding one entry per CDR3 protein. The sample shows roughly 760,000 distinct CDR3 sequences, 21% of them seen only once. Material: PBMCs from blood, obtained about 5 days after vaccination. Receptors were obtained from a man aged 50 or older who received an inactivated influenza vaccine.

The table lists this clonotype with a few counts. The DNA for the CDR3 is TGCAGTCCTAAAAGCAGTCTAAATTCACCCCTCCACTTT. Residues: CSPKSSLNSPLHF. The chain joins TRBV20-1 to TRBJ1-6; the D is unclear. Germline V gene data show CDR1 as DFQATT and CDR2 as SNEGSKA (reference sequence). Trimming cost V 8 bases and J 7 bases, with 15 bases left between them. CDR3 length: 13 amino acids.

The chain combines TRBV5-1 with TRBJ1-1; possible D gene TRBD1, 6 bases. Trimming took off 4 bases at V and 6 bases at J, with 19 bases between the two ends. The CDR3 is made up of 15 amino acids. CDR1 is SGHRS and CDR2 is YFSETQ in the germline V gene. CDR3 amino acids: CASSVDVGGRPEAFF. CDR3 in DNA: TGCGCCAGCAGCGTAGATGTCGGGGGGCGGCCTGAAGCTTTCTTT.